This T cell receptor beta chain was captured by sequencing in a study of OX40 agonist ivuxolimab in advanced cancers. Across the study: An agonistic human IgG2 monoclonal antibody against OX40 (CD134) was given. Of mixed ages from 23 to 79 and averaging around 60 years, the group was more than 65% male.

Study conclusions and caveats: Certain nonresponders additionally had low normalized T-cell clonal expansion. Expanded clones belonging to CD8+ T cells outnumbered, on average, those of CD4+.

With respect to this clone: Its antigen is not identified.

Sequenced by immunoSEQ multiplex PCR; TCRdb stores in-frame clones only, minus some. The table lists 70,000 or so clones, 85% to 90% of them singletons. The starting material was CD4+ or CD8+ T cells sorted from blood, obtained in a trial of the OX40 agonist ivuxolimab. The clonotype originates from an adult with an advanced solid tumor such as melanoma, head and neck, liver or kidney cancer.

CDR3: CASSLVSETQYF. In nucleotides, the CDR3 is TGTGCCAGCAGCTTGGTTTCTGAGACCCAGTACTTC. The rearrangement joins TRBV5-4 to TRBJ2-5; D ambiguous. The V end lost 0 bases, the J end lost 5 bases, and 5 bases lay between the germline ends. The CDR3 has 12 amino acids. CDR1 SGHNT and CDR2 YYREEE come from the germline V gene (reference sequence).